Below are 20 T cell receptor beta chains sequenced from a single sample in a study of tumor and adjacent non-tumor tissue in lung cancer. The library came from three nested PCR rounds adapted from ARM-PCR protocols. TCRdb re-called the multiplex PCR reads through MiXCR, storing one row per CDR3 protein. The table has about 120,000 distinct CDR3 sequences, 55% to 75% seen once. No cell sorting was done before RNA was extracted from the tissue. Sequences were obtained from lung tumor tissue. The receptors were gathered from a man aged 25 to 40 with non-small cell lung cancer.

The V and J genes are TRBV18 and TRBJ1-1; D might be TRBD1 (6 bases). Germline lookup yields CDR1 KGHSH and CDR2 LQKENI. V was shortened by 2 bases and J by 3 bases, with 10 bases between the two germline ends. The CDR3 runs to 14 residues. The CDR3 protein is CASSPSRTDTEAFF. The CDR3 DNA follows: TGTGCCAGCTCACCAAGCAGGACAGACACTGAAGCTTTCTTT.

As to this clonotype: A read error may explain this, as a much larger clone is one base away. The rearrangement links TRBV6-6 to TRBJ1-5; a weak D match, TRBD1 (5 bases). Deletions cut 2 bases from V and 4 bases from J, with 12 bases between. Germline CDR1 MNHNY, CDR2 SVGAGI (reference sequence). The CDR3 has 15 residues. The CDR3 is CASSYVTRGNQPQHF. CDR3 coding DNA: TGTGCCAGCAGTTACGTGACAAGGGGAAATCAGCCCCAGCATTTT.

Worth noting for this clonotype: Germline is not matched at one junction end, which may reflect a read error. V and J are TRBV11-1 and TRBJ2-5; maybe TRBD2 (5 bases). The CDR3 consists of 9 residues. Germline V CDR1 and CDR2: SGHAT, FQDESV (reference sequence). The CDR3 coding sequence is TGTGCCTCCGGGGAGACTCAGTACTTC. Translated: CASGETQYF.

This clonotype was detected only once. One end of the junction varies from germline; a read error may be responsible. The CDR3 nucleotides read TGCAGCGCGGGCCACAATAAGCAGTTCTTT. Amino acids: CSAGHNKQFF. J is TRBJ2-1 and V is TRBV29-1; D not certain. The CDR3 runs 10 residues. From germline, CDR1 is SQVTM and CDR2 ANQGSEA.

Remarks on this clonotype: An end of the junction does not agree with germline; a read error may underlie this. The V gene is TRBV6-6, the J gene TRBJ1-1; D is uncertain. The CDR3 contains 13 residues. The germline CDR1 and CDR2 sequences are MNHNY and SVGAGI (reference sequence). The chain's CDR3 is CASRGGGSTETFF. The DNA of the CDR3 is TGTGCCAGCAGGGGAGGTGGGAGCACTGAAACTTTCTTT.

This clonotype was found many times. The rearrangement links TRBV12-3 or TRBV12-4 to TRBJ2-4; D not resolved. This CDR3 is built from 12 residues. Trimming took off 6 bases at V and 7 bases at J, with 10 bases between the two ends. CDR3 DNA sequence: TGTGCCAGCAGCCCCTCGGAGAACATTCAGTACTTC. It is translated as CASSPSENIQYF.

There are many counts of this clonotype. The V and J genes are TRBV20-1 and TRBJ2-5; D is perhaps TRBD2 (7 bases). Germline V gives CDR1 DFQATT, CDR2 SNEGSKA (reference sequence). Between the trimmed V and J ends, which lost 0 bases and 2 bases, there was a span of 13 bases. The CDR3 consists of 15 residues. CDR3 in amino acids: CSARDPGGLQETQYF. The CDR3 nucleotides are TGCAGTGCTAGAGACCCCGGGGGGCTACAAGAGACCCAGTACTTC.

This clonotype was seen at least ten times. This sequence joins TRBV20-1 and TRBJ1-2; perhaps TRBD1 as D (6 bases). The V end lost 2 bases, the J end lost 7 bases, and 14 bases lay between the germline ends. The CDR3 loop spans 13 amino acids. Germline CDR1 and CDR2: DFQATT and SNEGSKA (reference sequence). The CDR3 DNA reads TGCAGTGCTAGATCCGAGGGGGGGGCTGGCTACACCTTC. Encoded protein: CSARSEGGAGYTF.

With respect to this clonotype: A much more abundant neighbour one base away suggests this may be a read error. The chain has TRBV20-1 and TRBJ2-2; tentative D call: TRBD2 (6 bases). Germline-derived CDR1 and CDR2 are DFQATT and SNEGSKA (reference sequence). V lost 6 bases and J lost 7, with 18 bases in between. The CDR3 is 14 residues long. The CDR3 sequence: CSARAEAGGGELFF. CDR3 DNA sequence: TGCAGTGCCCGGGCGGAAGCGGGTGGCGGGGAGCTGTTTTTT.

This clonotype occurred many times. V gene TRBV11-2 combines with J gene TRBJ2-1; D ambiguous. Germline V gene lookup returns CDR1 SGHAT and CDR2 FQNNGV. Trimming took 4 bases from V and 8 from J, leaving 9 bases between them. The CDR3 has 12 residues. The DNA of the CDR3 is TGTGCCAGCAGCTCCCTTGGGGATGAGCAGTTCTTC. The encoded protein is CASSSLGDEQFF. Based on the CDR3 plus reference TRBV11-2 and TRBJ2-1, the full variable domain is EAGVAQSPRYKIIEKRQSVAFWCNPISGHATLYWYQQILGQGPKLLIQFQNNGVVDDSQLPKDRFSAERLKGVDSTLKIQPAKLEDSAVYLCASSSLGDEQFFGPGTRLTVL.

This clonotype showed up just a few times. V gene TRBV11-2 combines with J gene TRBJ2-1; maybe TRBD2 (6 bases). Germline V lookup: CDR1 SGHAT, CDR2 FQNNGV. V lost 8 bases, J lost 4 bases, and 21 bases lay in between. The CDR3 is 16 residues long. The CDR3 region is CASGLYASASYNEQFF. The CDR3 region has the DNA TGTGCCAGCGGCCTATATGCTAGCGCGTCATACAATGAGCAGTTCTTC.

The chain combines TRBV12-3 or TRBV12-4 with TRBJ2-3; 9 bases are a match to TRBD1. The CDR3 length is 15 residues. CDR3 nucleotides: TGTATCAGCAGTCAAGGACAGGGGAACACAGATACGCAGTATTTT. Protein: CISSQGQGNTDTQYF.

Points on this clonotype: Since no conserved phenylalanine or tryptophan closes the CDR3, a read error is the likely cause. The chain recombines TRBV6-5 with TRBJ2-2, with TRBD2 identical over 12 bases. CDR3 length: 18 residues. Trimming cost V 2 bases and J 4 bases; bases outside gene matches: 8. Germline assignment: CDR1 MNHEY and CDR2 SVGAGI. CDR3 loop: CASSYGLAGGSSTGELFL. As DNA, the CDR3 is TGTGCCAGCAGTTACGGGCTAGCGGGAGGGTCTAGCACCGGGGAGCTGTTTCTT.

The sample holds a few counts of this clonotype. One junction end does not reproduce the germline sequence, and a read error may be involved. The chain joins TRBV12-3 or TRBV12-4 to TRBJ2-7; D uncertain. This CDR3 spans 12 amino acids. The CDR3 DNA follows: TGTACCAGCAGTTTGATGACCTACAAGCAGTACTTC. Amino acids: CTSSLMTYKQYF.

This clonotype was counted many times. V usage is TRBV20-1 and J usage is TRBJ1-6; 7 nucleotides align to TRBD1. CDR1 DFQATT and CDR2 SNEGSKA come from the germline V gene (reference sequence). The CDR3 has 17 amino acids. V shed 3 bases, J shed 0 bases, and the junction held 8 bases outside the gene matches. CDR3: CSARTGTASSYNSPLHF. Here the CDR3 DNA reads TGCAGTGCTAGGACAGGGACAGCGAGCTCCTATAATTCACCCCTCCACTTT.

As for this clonotype: Relative to the germline gene, one junction end is altered; a read error may explain this. The chain uses TRBV12-3 or TRBV12-4 and TRBJ1-1, with D maybe TRBD1 (5 bases). This CDR3 is built from 13 residues. The CDR3 DNA is TGTGCCAGCAGTCTGGGGCGGAACGCTGAAGCTTTCTTT. Translation: CASSLGRNAEAFF.

This clonotype was detected only once. An end of the junction does not agree with germline; a read error may underlie this. The chain employs TRBV20-1 and TRBJ2-2, with D maybe TRBD2 (7 bases). This CDR3 contains 14 residues. CDR1 and CDR2 (germline): DFQATT, SNEGSKA (reference sequence). The CDR3 sequence is CTAPKGGYTGVLFF. CDR3 nucleotides: TGCACTGCCCCAAAGGGGGGGTACACCGGGGTGCTGTTTTTT.

This clonotype was recorded a few times. The chain joins TRBV12-5 to TRBJ1-2; the match to TRBD1 covers 9 bases. The CDR3 loop spans 16 amino acids. The germline V gene encodes CDR1 LGHNT and CDR2 FRNRAP. V lost 0 bases and J lost 0; bases outside the gene matches: 2. CDR3 loop: CASGLVTGGSNYGYTF. CDR3 bases: TGTGCTAGTGGTTTGGTCACAGGGGGCTCTAACTATGGCTACACCTTC.

In its sample, this clonotype was seen once. The chain links TRBV9 to TRBJ2-3; no clear D. The CDR3 loop spans 13 amino acids. The V end lost 3 bases, the J end lost 1 base, and 6 bases lay between the germline ends. Germline assignment: CDR1 SGDLS and CDR2 YYNGEE. The CDR3 sequence: CASSDLRTDTQYF. The CDR3 DNA reads as TGTGCCAGCAGCGACTTGCGCACAGATACGCAGTATTTT.

Regarding this clonotype: One end of the junction does not line up with germline, which may come from a read error. V is TRBV10-3 and J is TRBJ2-2; D could derive from TRBD1 or TRBD2 (6 bases each). Germline loops: CDR1 ENHRY, CDR2 SYGVKD. This CDR3 is 15 amino acids long. The CDR3, as DNA: TGTGCGATCAGGAGGGGAGAGGGGGATACCGGGGAGCTATTTTTT. Residues: CAIRRGEGDTGELFF.